This passage covers 18 T cell receptor beta chains from one sample sequenced in a study of T cells in Graves' hyperthyroidism and ophthalmopathy. RNA transcripts were the template for amplifying TCR beta CDR3 regions. During a first-round RT-PCR of the TCR CDR3, the HTBI primer set was used. TCRdb ran MiXCR on the multiplex PCR reads and lists one entry per CDR3 protein. Here the sample spans more than 45,000 distinct CDR3 sequences, around half being singletons. The sample comprised blood. The receptors shown here come from a woman in her thirties with Graves' ophthalmopathy.

This chain joins TRBV9 and TRBJ2-2; 10 nucleotides agree with TRBD2. This CDR3 is built from 18 residues. Germline lookup yields CDR1 SGDLS and CDR2 YYNGEE. The V gene end was trimmed by 0 bases and the J gene end by 2 bases; junction bases not matched to a gene: 7. The DNA of the CDR3 is TGTGCCAGCAGCGTAGCAGGCGGACTAGCGGTAAACACCGGGGAGCTGTTTTTT. This sequence encodes CASSVAGGLAVNTGELFF.

This clonotype was seen repeatedly, ten times or more. The V gene is TRBV14, the J gene TRBJ1-6; the D is unclear. The germline V and J ends were trimmed by 1 base and 9 bases, with 7 bases remaining between them. CDR1 SGHDN and CDR2 FVKESK come from the germline V gene. This CDR3 is built from 13 residues. The CDR3 DNA is TGTGCCAGCAGCCAAGTGCAGTCTTCACCCCTCCACTTT. It codes for CASSQVQSSPLHF.

The table lists this clonotype with many counts. The chain uses TRBV3-1 and TRBJ2-3; 10 bases line up with TRBD2. Looked up from germline, CDR1 is LGHDT and CDR2 is YNNKEL (reference sequence). J gave up 2 bases and V 5 bases, and 10 bases lay outside the gene matches. This CDR3 comprises 17 residues. The chain's CDR3 is CASSYPSGRGNTDTQYF. Written as DNA, the CDR3 is TGTGCCAGCAGCTACCCTAGCGGGAGAGGTAACACAGATACGCAGTATTTT.

At least ten counts were recorded for this clonotype. The chain combines TRBV15 with TRBJ2-3, with 11 bases fitting TRBD1. Germline trimming cut 0 bases from V and 0 bases from J; bases unmatched to any gene: 20. Germline CDR1 is LNHNV and CDR2 is YYDKDF (reference sequence). There are 23 residues in the CDR3. CDR3 DNA sequence: TGTGCCACCAGCAGAGAACCGGGGGCCTCGGGACAGGGGGTTCCCCTTAGCACAGATACGCAGTATTTT. Protein product: CATSREPGASGQGVPLSTDTQYF.

This chain joins TRBV20-1 and TRBJ2-3, with 8 bases matching TRBD2. CDR1 DFQATT and CDR2 SNEGSKA come from the germline V gene (reference sequence). The CDR3 is 16 residues long. With 3 bases clipped from V and 3 bases from J, the junction kept 11 bases outside the gene matches. CDR3 amino acids: CSARVWGAGETDTQYF. The CDR3 DNA reads as TGCAGTGCTAGGGTTTGGGGAGCGGGAGAAACAGATACGCAGTATTTT.

This clonotype was seen at least ten times. The chain carries TRBV28 and TRBJ2-1; 12 bases align to TRBD2. The ends lost 5 bases at V and 3 bases at J; junction bases unmatched: 8. CDR3 size: 17 residues. Per germline, CDR1 MDHEN and CDR2 SYDVKM. CDR3 DNA sequence: TGTGCCAGCAGTGCCTGGACTAGCGGGGACCACTACAATGAGCAGTTCTTC. Its translation: CASSAWTSGDHYNEQFF.

This chain connects TRBV29-1 to TRBJ1-2, with a tentative D call TRBD1 (5 bases). V gave up 8 bases and J gave up 5 bases, with 18 bases separating them. The CDR3 covers 13 residues. CDR1 and CDR2 (germline): SQVTM, ANQGSEA. The CDR3 region has the DNA TGCAGCTTGGGAACAGGAGAGGGATATGGCTACACCTTC. Amino acid sequence: CSLGTGEGYGYTF.

This clonotype was found many times. The chain uses TRBV4-2 and TRBJ1-6; the match to TRBD1 covers 8 bases. V was pared by 4 bases and J by 11 bases, with 7 bases of the junction left unmatched. This CDR3 spans 14 amino acids. Germline V gene lookup returns CDR1 LGHNA and CDR2 YNFKEQ. CDR3 amino acids: CASSPGQGDPPLHF. The DNA for the CDR3 is TGTGCCAGCAGCCCCGGACAGGGTGATCCACCCCTCCACTTT.

V and J are TRBV6-1 and TRBJ2-1, with D possibly TRBD2 on 6 matching bases. V lost 2 bases and J 5 bases, leaving 13 bases between the germline ends. Germline values: CDR1 MNHNS, CDR2 SASEGT. The CDR3 covers 15 residues. CDR3 amino acids: CASSELQGGDNEQFF. Here the CDR3 DNA reads TGTGCCAGCAGTGAACTTCAGGGCGGGGACAATGAGCAGTTCTTC.

This clonotype was seen more than once but under ten times. The V and J genes are TRBV28 and TRBJ1-5; 7 nucleotides match TRBD1. From germline, CDR1 is MDHEN and CDR2 SYDVKM. The CDR3 contains 15 residues. Trimming at V came to 5 bases and at J to 7 bases, leaving 11 bases not matched to a gene. In nucleotides, the CDR3 is TGTGCCAGCAGTCCCTTAGGGGGCGCGGGACAGCCCCAGCATTTT. Translating it yields CASSPLGGAGQPQHF.

In this sample, this clonotype turned up many times. The junction and the germline gene differ at one end; a read error may be behind it. The chain couples TRBV6-5 to TRBJ2-3; D remains unclear. This CDR3 has 13 amino acids. Germline CDR1 MNHEY, CDR2 SVGAGI. DNA of the CDR3: TGTACCAGCAGTTATCTCCCCTACGATACGCAGTATTTT. This translates into CTSSYLPYDTQYF.

CDR3 sequence: CASSEVPSGRAYTSNQPQHF. DNA for the CDR3: TGTGCCAGCAGTGAAGTGCCTAGCGGGAGGGCGTATACTAGCAATCAGCCCCAGCATTTT. The chain joins TRBV2 to TRBJ1-5; D gene uncertain. The V gene's germline CDR1 is SNHLY and CDR2 FYNNEI. Trimming removed 1 base from V and 0 bases from J, with 22 bases in between. The CDR3 has 20 residues.

A single count supports this clonotype. This rearrangement joins TRBV11-1 to TRBJ2-3; 8 bases fit TRBD2. V lost 8 bases and J lost 9; bases outside the gene matches: 13. The germline V gene encodes CDR1 SGHAT and CDR2 FQDESV (reference sequence). This CDR3 comprises 14 residues. CDR3 sequence: CASPSSAVAGTQYF. The CDR3 region has the DNA TGTGCCAGCCCTAGTTCTGCCGTAGCGGGAACGCAGTATTTT. Full variable domain (missing parts from reference TRBV11-1 and TRBJ2-3): EAEVAQSPRYKITEKSQAVAFWCDPISGHATLYWYRQILGQGPELLVQFQDESVVDDSQLPKDRFSAERLKGVDSTLKIQPAELGDSAMYLCASPSSAVAGTQYFGPGTRLTVL.

The table lists this clonotype with many counts. The J gene is TRBJ1-2, the V gene TRBV20-1, with a tentative D call TRBD1 (5 bases). Looked up from germline, CDR1 is DFQATT and CDR2 is SNEGSKA (reference sequence). The CDR3 has 15 amino acids. With 1 base removed from V and 1 base from J, the gap between germline ends came to 13 bases. CDR3 nucleotide sequence: TGCAGTGCTAGAGGGACAAGGGTCCGTAACTATGGCTACACCTTC. Translation: CSARGTRVRNYGYTF.

By share, this clonotype counts as medium-sized. This rearrangement joins TRBV20-1 to TRBJ1-1; 7 bases agree with TRBD1. The germline gives CDR1 DFQATT, CDR2 SNEGSKA (reference sequence). V lost 3 bases to trimming and J lost 1 base; unmatched junction nucleotides: 2. The CDR3 contains 13 residues. The CDR3, as DNA: TGCAGTGCTAGTTGGGACAGGAACACTGAAGCTTTCTTT. Protein sequence: CSASWDRNTEAFF.

This chain links TRBV4-1 with TRBJ1-4, with D maybe TRBD1 (5 bases). The germline V gene encodes CDR1 MGHRA and CDR2 YSYEKL. The ends were cut back, 0 bases at V and 1 base at J, with 15 bases in the middle. The CDR3 covers 18 residues. DNA for the CDR3: TGCGCCAGCAGCCAAGATCGGGCAAGGGGCCAAACTAATGAAAAACTGTTTTTT. It codes for CASSQDRARGQTNEKLFF.

V usage is TRBV2 and J usage is TRBJ2-5; D is possibly TRBD1 (5 bases). The V gene's germline CDR1 is SNHLY and CDR2 FYNNEI. Deletions cut 4 bases from V and 1 base from J, with 10 bases between. The CDR3 sequence is 14 residues long. The CDR3 sequence is CASSVQGSQETQYF. The CDR3 nucleotides read TGTGCCAGCAGTGTCCAGGGAAGCCAAGAGACCCAGTACTTC.

The J gene is TRBJ2-7, the V gene TRBV4-2, with 7 positions matching TRBD1. The germline V gene has CDR1 LGHNA and CDR2 YNFKEQ. This CDR3 is 13 amino acids long. V gave up 0 bases and J gave up 4 bases; unmatched junction bases: 0. CDR3 DNA sequence: TGTGCCAGCAGCCAAGACAGGGGGTACGAGCAGTACTTC. The encoded protein is CASSQDRGYEQYF.